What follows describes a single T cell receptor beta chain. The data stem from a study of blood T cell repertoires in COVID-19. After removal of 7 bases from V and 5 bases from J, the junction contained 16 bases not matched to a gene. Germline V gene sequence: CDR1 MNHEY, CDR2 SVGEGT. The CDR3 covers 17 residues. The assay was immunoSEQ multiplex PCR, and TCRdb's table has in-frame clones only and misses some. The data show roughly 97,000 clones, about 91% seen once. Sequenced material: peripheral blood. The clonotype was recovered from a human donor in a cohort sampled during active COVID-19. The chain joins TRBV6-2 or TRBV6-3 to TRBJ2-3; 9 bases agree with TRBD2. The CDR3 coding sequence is TGTGCCAGCACCCCACCCGTAAGCGGGGGGTCCGGAGATACGCAGTATTTT. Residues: CASTPPVSGGSGDTQYF.